The next 25 T cell receptor beta chains were all read from a single sample in a study of long-term antiretroviral therapy in people with HIV (dated by TCRdb to between 2021 and 2024). The immunoSEQ hsTCRB v3.0 assay was used at survey level resolution to sequence the TRB variable region. TCRdb took over this immuneACCESS table, retaining in-frame rearrangements with V and J assigned. Such tables are incomplete; in checked studies, under half of the missing clones stem from an unresolved V gene, and the remainder is unexplained. A total of about 24,000 clones appear in this sample, 65% to 85% of them only once. Over 13% of the sample is taken by the ten largest. The sequencing here drew on unsorted PBMCs, taken roughly 4.5 years after starting antiretroviral therapy. These receptors were taken from a man in his thirties or forties with HIV.

This chain joins TRBV19 and TRBJ1-5, with D maybe TRBD1 (5 bases). V was clipped by 4 bases and J by 0 bases, with 10 bases between them. The CDR3 has 15 amino acids. Germline CDR1 and CDR2: LNHDA and SQIVND (reference sequence). CDR3 sequence: CASSTTEYSNQPQHF. CDR3 DNA: TGTGCCAGTAGTACGACAGAGTATAGCAATCAGCCCCAGCATTTT.

V gene TRBV6-1 combines with J gene TRBJ2-3; D gene ambiguous. Germline CDR1 MNHNS, CDR2 SASEGT. The CDR3 runs 15 residues. V dropped 2 bases and J dropped 3 bases, with 12 bases sitting between them. As DNA, the CDR3 is TGTGCCAGCAGTGAATCGGAAACAAGAACAGATACGCAGTATTTT. Translation gives CASSESETRTDTQYF.

The chain combines TRBV6-6 with TRBJ2-5, with 10 nucleotides matching TRBD2. Germline CDR1 reads MNHNY; CDR2 reads SVGAGI (reference sequence). Unmatched junction bases numbered 8, after V lost 4 bases and J lost 3 bases. CDR3 length equals 16 residues. Here the CDR3 reads CASSSQAGGPEETQYF. CDR3 coding DNA: TGTGCCAGCAGTTCTCAAGCGGGAGGGCCTGAAGAGACCCAGTACTTC.

This clone was detected only once. The genes are TRBV7-8 and TRBJ1-6; D perhaps matches TRBD1 (5 bases). V lost 2 bases and J lost 2, with 13 bases in between. The CDR3 is 17 residues long. Germline V lookup: CDR1 SGHVS, CDR2 FQNEAQ. The CDR3 protein is CASSLNQGNTYNSPLHF. The CDR3 nucleotides read TGTGCCAGCAGCTTAAATCAGGGCAACACCTATAATTCACCCCTCCACTTT. The entire variable domain, with the rest obtained from reference TRBV7-8 and TRBJ1-6, is as follows: GAGVSQSPRYKVAKRGQDVALRCDPISGHVSLFWYQQALGQGPEFLTYFQNEAQLDKSGLPSDRFFAERPEGSVSTLKIQRTQQEDSAVYLCASSLNQGNTYNSPLHFGNGTRLTVT.

The chain is built from TRBV29-1 and TRBJ1-1; 7 nucleotides line up with TRBD1. This CDR3 is built from 16 residues. With 7 bases clipped from V and 1 base from J, the junction kept 15 bases outside the gene matches. CDR1 and CDR2 (germline): SQVTM, ANQGSEA. The CDR3 loop is CSAEGTASEWNTEAFF. As DNA, the CDR3 is TGCAGCGCCGAAGGGACAGCCTCTGAATGGAACACTGAAGCTTTCTTT. The full variable domain, with the rest looked up from reference TRBV29-1 and TRBJ1-1, is SAVISQKPSRDICQRGTSLTIQCQVDSQVTMMFWYRQQPGQSLTLIATANQGSEATYESGFVIDKFPISRPNLTFSTLTVSNMSPEDSSIYLCSAEGTASEWNTEAFFGQGTRLTVV.

This sequence joins TRBV9 and TRBJ2-5; D gene uncertain. Germline V CDR1 and CDR2: SGDLS, YYNGEE. This CDR3 has 15 amino acids. V was clipped by 0 bases and J by 2 bases, with 11 bases between them. The CDR3: CASSVGDRSQETQYF. CDR3 DNA: TGTGCCAGCAGCGTAGGGGATAGAAGTCAAGAGACCCAGTACTTC.

As to this clone: Other DNA sequences within the sample encode an identical CDR3. The chain combines TRBV9 with TRBJ2-7; D uncertain. The CDR3 extends over 14 amino acids. V lost 0 bases to trimming and J lost 2 bases, with 9 bases between them. Germline CDR1 SGDLS, CDR2 YYNGEE. The CDR3 region has the DNA TGTGCCAGCAGCGTAGGCAGGAGCGCCTACGAGCAGTACTTC. Protein: CASSVGRSAYEQYF.

The chain has TRBV11-1 and TRBJ2-1; 8 bases are a match to TRBD1. Germline V gene data show CDR1 as SGHAT and CDR2 as FQDESV (reference sequence). J lost 9 bases, V lost 5 bases, and 12 bases had no gene match. The CDR3 totals 15 residues. The CDR3 nucleotides are TGTGCCAGCAGCCTGGACAGGGCAAGTTTCGGTGAGCAGTTCTTC. Amino acids: CASSLDRASFGEQFF.

The J gene is TRBJ2-7, the V gene TRBV7-3; D not certain. CDR3 size: 14 residues. The V gene lost 5 bases and the J gene lost 0 bases, with 11 bases spanning the gap. CDR1 SGHTA and CDR2 FQGTGA come from the germline V gene. CDR3 nucleotide sequence: TGTGCCAGCAGCCCCATGGGCGGCTCCTACGAGCAGTACTTC. This encodes CASSPMGGSYEQYF.

The gene calls are TRBV28 and TRBJ2-5; possible D gene TRBD1, 5 bases. Trimming removed 9 bases at V and 3 bases at J, with 23 bases between. Germline V CDR1 and CDR2: MDHEN, SYDVKM. The CDR3 covers 16 residues. CDR3 sequence: CARSNSTRWGEETQYF. The CDR3 DNA is TGTGCCAGAAGCAATTCTACCAGGTGGGGCGAAGAGACCCAGTACTTC. Using reference TRBV28 and TRBJ2-5 for the parts outside the CDR3, the full variable domain is DVKVTQSSRYLVKRTGEKVFLECVQDMDHENMFWYRQDPGLGLRLIYFSYDVKMKEKGDIPEGYSVSREKKERFSLILESASTNQTSMYLCARSNSTRWGEETQYFGPGTRLLVL.

Comment on this clone: Different DNA sequences within this sample yield the same CDR3. For the CDR3, the DNA is TGTGCCAGCAGCTTGATTGCAACTAATGAAAAACTGTTTTTT. This codes for CASSLIATNEKLFF. This chain connects TRBV5-6 to TRBJ1-4; D not resolved. Deletions cut 1 base from V and 0 bases from J, with 4 bases between. The CDR3 consists of 14 residues. Germline V gene lookup returns CDR1 SGHDT and CDR2 YYEEEE.

A single count supports this clone. This chain connects TRBV5-6 to TRBJ2-2; TRBD2 agrees at 9 bases. Germline V gives CDR1 SGHDT, CDR2 YYEEEE. Trimming took 0 bases from V and 5 from J; bases not matched to a gene: 8. The CDR3 has 17 residues. DNA of the CDR3: TGTGCCAGCAGCTTGGCCTTCTTAGCGGGGGCTACCGGGGAGCTGTTTTTT. This encodes CASSLAFLAGATGELFF. Using reference TRBV5-6 and TRBJ2-2 for the parts outside the CDR3, the full variable domain is DAGVTQSPTHLIKTRGQQVTLRCSPKSGHDTVSWYQQALGQGPQFIFQYYEEEERQRGNFPDRFSGHQFPNYSSELNVNALLLGDSALYLCASSLAFLAGATGELFFGEGSRLTVL.

This rearrangement joins TRBV13 to TRBJ2-3; 10 nucleotides match TRBD2. The CDR3 covers 16 residues. Losses at the gene ends were 5 bases for V and 4 bases for J; bases not matched to a gene: 9. Per the germline V gene, CDR1 is PRHDT and CDR2 is FYEKMQ (reference sequence). The CDR3 region has the DNA TGTGCCAGCAGCCATACGGGACTAGCGACGTCAGATACGCAGTATTTT. Encoded protein: CASSHTGLATSDTQYF.

V and J are TRBV27 and TRBJ2-3; possible D gene TRBD2, 6 bases. The CDR3 length is 19 residues. Trimming left V 5 bases short and J 0 bases short, with 24 bases between. The germline CDR1 and CDR2 sequences are MNHEY and SMNVEV (reference sequence). The chain's CDR3 is CASSLTRGGGLLSTDTQYF. CDR3 DNA sequence: TGTGCCAGCAGTCTTACAAGGGGCGGAGGGCTCCTCAGCACAGATACGCAGTATTTT.

This clone appeared once. This chain links TRBV28 with TRBJ2-1; 10 nucleotides line up with TRBD2. The CDR3 is 20 amino acids. Losses at the gene ends were 3 bases for V and 4 bases for J; bases not matched to a gene: 18. Germline CDR1 is MDHEN and CDR2 is SYDVKM. For the CDR3, the DNA is TGTGCCAGCAGTTTCTCCAGAAAAAGATTACTAGCGGGGCCATACAATGAGCAGTTCTTC. The encoded protein is CASSFSRKRLLAGPYNEQFF.

The gene calls are TRBV15 and TRBJ2-7; TRBD1 agrees at 8 bases. The germline CDR1 and CDR2 sequences are LNHNV and YYDKDF (reference sequence). V lost 5 bases and J lost 9; bases outside the gene matches: 15. The CDR3 covers 15 residues. CDR3 sequence reads: CATSEPGQGFIGQYF. The CDR3 DNA reads as TGTGCCACCAGCGAACCAGGACAGGGATTTATTGGGCAGTACTTC. The full variable domain, its missing parts supplied by reference TRBV15 and TRBJ2-7, is DAMVIQNPRYQVTQFGKPVTLSCSQTLNHNVMYWYQQKSSQAPKLLFHYYDKDFNNEADTPDNFQSRRPNTSFCFLDIRSPGLGDTAMYLCATSEPGQGFIGQYFGPGTRLTVT.

The chain couples TRBV29-1 to TRBJ2-3; tentatively, D is TRBD1 (5 bases). V was cut by 4 bases and J by 1 base, with 12 bases left in between. CDR3 length equals 14 residues. CDR1 is SQVTM and CDR2 is ANQGSEA in the germline V gene. The CDR3 DNA is TGCAGCGTTGGTGTCAGGGATGGCACAGATACGCAGTATTTT. Translating it yields CSVGVRDGTDTQYF.

This clone was counted once. The V call is TRBV25-1, the J call TRBJ2-1; either TRBD1 or TRBD2 may fit D (7 bases each). Germline V CDR1 and CDR2: MGHDK, SYGVNS. The length of the CDR3 is 15 residues. V was clipped by 4 bases and J by 9 bases, with 19 bases between them. The CDR3: CASSASAGGRAEQFF. The CDR3 coding sequence is TGTGCCAGCAGTGCGTCGGCAGGGGGGAGGGCTGAGCAGTTCTTC.

The chain couples TRBV10-3 to TRBJ2-5, with 7 bases aligning to TRBD1. The CDR3 spans 15 residues. Germline V gives CDR1 ENHRY, CDR2 SYGVKD. Trimming removed 10 bases from V and 5 bases from J; junction bases left unmatched: 16. The CDR3 sequence: CATMLARQGDETQYF. The CDR3 coding sequence is TGTGCCACCATGTTGGCCCGACAGGGTGACGAGACCCAGTACTTC.

The chain uses TRBV29-1 and TRBJ2-5; D is perhaps TRBD2 (7 bases). The CDR3 is made up of 16 amino acids. The V gene's germline CDR1 is SQVTM and CDR2 ANQGSEA. The V gene lost 0 bases and the J gene lost 5 bases, with 19 bases spanning the gap. The CDR3 sequence: CSVEDHRVQGGETQYF. In DNA, the CDR3 is TGCAGCGTTGAAGACCACCGGGTACAGGGAGGGGAGACCCAGTACTTC.

The J gene is TRBJ1-2, the V gene TRBV9; perhaps TRBD1 as D (6 bases). The germline V gene encodes CDR1 SGDLS and CDR2 YYNGEE. V dropped 4 bases and J dropped 4 bases, with 14 bases sitting between them. There are 14 residues in the CDR3. CDR3 DNA: TGTGCCAGCAGCCAAGCCGACAGGACCTATGGCTACACCTTC. Its translation: CASSQADRTYGYTF. The whole variable domain, filled in from reference TRBV9 and TRBJ1-2, reads DSGVTQTPKHLITATGQRVTLRCSPRSGDLSVYWYQQSLDQGLQFLIQYYNGEERAKGNILERFSAQQFPDLHSELNLSSLELGDSALYFCASSQADRTYGYTFGSGTRLTVV.

The CDR3 reads CASSFSGVSNTEAFF. The DNA of the CDR3 is TGTGCCAGCAGCTTCTCAGGGGTCTCGAACACTGAAGCTTTCTTT. The rearrangement joins TRBV7-2 to TRBJ1-1; possible D gene TRBD1, 6 bases. The CDR3 is 15 amino acids. Trimming removed 3 bases at V and 1 base at J, with 12 bases between. CDR1 is SGHTA and CDR2 is FQGNSA in the germline V gene.

The chain combines TRBV27 with TRBJ2-1, with TRBD2 identical over 7 bases. The ends lost 6 bases at V and 4 bases at J; junction bases unmatched: 6. CDR1 is MNHEY and CDR2 is SMNVEV in the germline V gene (reference sequence). The CDR3 runs to 14 residues. This CDR3 is CASSHAGEYNEQFF. CDR3 nucleotide sequence: TGTGCCAGCAGCCATGCGGGGGAATACAATGAGCAGTTCTTC.

The chain is built from TRBV30 and TRBJ2-7; D gene unclear. The CDR3 loop spans 11 amino acids. V gave up 3 bases and J gave up 3 bases, with 6 bases separating them. Germline CDR1 and CDR2: GTSNPN and SVGIG (reference sequence). CDR3 DNA: TGTGCCTGGAGCGGTTACTACGAGCAGTACTTC. Protein product: CAWSGYYEQYF.

The chain is built from TRBV6-5 and TRBJ1-2; no definite D call. The CDR3 has 13 residues. Trimming stripped 0 bases from V and 3 bases from J, with 5 bases between. CDR1 and CDR2 from the germline V gene are MNHEY and SVGAGI. The CDR3 nucleotides are TGTGCCAGCAGTTACTCGGAATACTATGGCTACACCTTC. Residues: CASSYSEYYGYTF.